This is a list of T cell receptor beta chains from one sample in a study of blood T cell repertoires in COVID-19. The data were produced by immunoSEQ multiplex PCR, yet TCRdb's version contains in-frame clones alone and is incomplete. This table holds over 130,000 clones, 75% to 80% found once. Sequencing was carried out using PBMCs or T cells enriched from blood (not recorded which). The source of these receptors is a woman aged 45-65 years who had recovered from COVID-19. Each CDR3 is given with its conserved first and last residue. D genes are given only for firm matches. Clone size is shown for a subset of rows, as once, few, many or a class of expanded clone.

>.|TRBJ1-1|TRBV27|.
CASSSFTRNTEAFF
TGTGCCAGCAGTTCATTCACACGGAACACTGAAGCTTTCTTT
>TRBD2|TRBJ2-3|TRBV9|.
CASSALPPWGTKDTQYF
TGTGCCAGCAGCGCGCTCCCTCCCTGGGGGACTAAAGATACGCAGTATTTT
>.|TRBJ1-2|TRBV2|.
CASSARSTANYGYTF
TGTGCCAGCAGTGCCCGGTCGACAGCGAACTATGGCTACACCTTC
>TRBD1|TRBJ2-6|TRBV10-3|.
CAISDPTGGDGANVLTF
TGTGCCATCAGTGACCCAACAGGGGGCGATGGGGCCAACGTCCTGACTTTC
>.|TRBJ2-2|TRBV9|.
CASSPGTFNTGELFF
TGTGCCAGCAGCCCAGGGACATTTAACACCGGGGAGCTGTTTTTT
>TRBD2|TRBJ2-3|TRBV2|.
CASSYSPSGGTQYF
TGTGCCAGCAGTTACAGCCCTAGCGGGGGTACGCAGTATTTT
>TRBD2|TRBJ2-3|TRBV5-1|.
CATQTASGSGTQYF
TGCGCCACGCAAACAGCAAGCGGGAGTGGCACGCAGTATTTT
>.|TRBJ2-7|TRBV27|.
CASSFEGSTYYEQYF
TGTGCCAGCAGTTTCGAGGGATCGACATACTACGAGCAGTACTTC
>.|TRBJ1-5|TRBV28|.
CASSFQSQSYSNQPQHF
TGTGCCAGCAGTTTTCAGTCGCAGTCATATAGCAATCAGCCCCAGCATTTT
>TRBD2|TRBJ2-1|TRBV28|.
CASSVAGEVNEQFF
TGTGCCAGCAGTGTAGCGGGAGAGGTAAATGAGCAGTTCTTC
>.|TRBJ1-2|TRBV6-5|.
CASKKQGFYGYTF
TGTGCCAGCAAGAAGCAGGGTTTCTATGGCTACACCTTC
>TRBD1|TRBJ1-1|TRBV7-9|.
CASSQDRDTEAFF
TGTGCCAGCAGCCAGGACAGGGACACTGAAGCTTTCTTT
>TRBD2|TRBJ2-7|TRBV11-2|few
CASSRTSGSYEQYF
TGTGCCAGCAGCCGGACTAGCGGGAGCTACGAGCAGTACTTC
>.|TRBJ1-3|TRBV14|.
CASSQGYPSSGNTIYF
TGTGCCAGCAGCCAAGGGTACCCGAGCTCTGGAAACACCATATATTTT
>.|TRBJ2-3|TRBV5-6|.
CASSLKLLPYTQYF
TGTGCCAGCAGCTTGAAACTCTTGCCCTATACGCAGTATTTT
>.|TRBJ2-1|TRBV5-6|once
CASSLMAAGGIEQFF
TGTGCCAGCAGCTTGATGGCGGCTGGCGGTATTGAGCAGTTCTTC
>TRBD2|TRBJ2-3|TRBV19|.
CASSINLAGYSSDTQYF
TGTGCCAGTAGTATAAACCTAGCGGGGTATTCGTCAGATACGCAGTATTTT
>TRBD1|TRBJ1-6|TRBV3-1/TRBV3-2|once
CASRLNTGAGSPLHF
TGTGCCAGCAGACTTAATACAGGGGCGGGTTCACCCCTCCACTTT
>.|TRBJ1-1|TRBV6-4|many
CASTRQRGEAFF
TGTGCCAGCACGCGGCAAAGAGGGGAAGCTTTCTTT
>.|TRBJ2-5|TRBV27|.
CASSLNGRETQYF
TGTGCCAGCAGTTTAAACGGTCGGGAGACCCAGTACTTC
>.|TRBJ1-1|TRBV11-2|.
CASSFTGTEAFF
TGTGCCAGCAGCTTCACGGGTACTGAAGCTTTCTTT
>TRBD2|TRBJ2-7|TRBV28|.
CASSPAGLAVYEQYF
TGTGCCAGCAGTCCTGCTGGGCTAGCGGTCTACGAGCAGTACTTC
>TRBD1|TRBJ2-1|TRBV14|.
CASSLGQGRLADYNEQFF
TGTGCCAGCAGCCTAGGACAGGGGCGGCTAGCGGACTACAATGAGCAGTTCTTC
>TRBD2|TRBJ2-1|TRBV30|.
CAWSVPWREVYNEQFF
TGTGCCTGGAGTGTACCCTGGCGGGAGGTGTACAATGAGCAGTTCTTC
>.|TRBJ2-5|TRBV2|.
CASSRGIQETQYF
TGTGCCAGCAGTAGAGGGATCCAAGAGACCCAGTACTTC
>.|TRBJ2-1|TRBV3-1/TRBV3-2|.
CASSQVRGSFEQFF
TGTGCCAGCAGCCAAGTAAGGGGTAGCTTTGAGCAGTTCTTC
>TRBD1|TRBJ1-2|TRBV5-4|few
CASSLGRQGLYGYTF
TGTGCCAGCAGCTTGGGCCGACAGGGACTCTATGGCTACACCTTC
>.|TRBJ1-6|TRBV5-6|.
CASSLGQNNSPLHF
TGTGCCAGCAGCTTGGGACAGAATAATTCACCCCTCCACTTT
>.|TRBJ1-1|TRBV6-5|.
CASSYSISGLSTEAFF
TGTGCCAGCAGTTACTCGATTTCAGGCTTGAGCACTGAAGCTTTCTTT
>.|TRBJ2-5|TRBV20-1|.
CSADSQETQYF
TGCAGTGCTGACAGCCAAGAGACCCAGTACTTC
>TRBD2|TRBJ2-5|TRBV5-6|.
CASSLNPGGETQYF
TGTGCCAGCAGCTTGAACCCCGGGGGGGAGACCCAGTACTTC
>.|TRBJ1-5|TRBV19|.
CATARVGGGLGNQPQHF
TGTGCCACCGCCCGAGTTGGGGGGGGCTTAGGCAATCAGCCCCAGCATTTT
>TRBD1|TRBJ1-1|TRBV4-1|.
CASSHPDRGYGTEAFF
TGCGCCAGCAGCCACCCGGACAGGGGCTATGGCACTGAAGCTTTCTTT
>TRBD2|TRBJ2-7|TRBV6-5|.
CASRPTSGGYYEQYF
TGTGCCAGCAGGCCGACTAGCGGGGGCTACTACGAGCAGTACTTC